Given below is one T cell receptor beta chain in context. With 3 bases removed from V and 10 bases from J, the gap between germline ends came to 19 bases. This CDR3 region has 15 residues. Each CDR3 protein is one row after TCRdb ran MiXCR on the RT-PCR reads. The sample carries more than 450,000 distinct CDR3 sequences, roughly 10% recorded once. The data derive from a study of response to subunit inactivated influenza vaccine. The sample was also reused in another study, on T cells expressing NK-cell markers. That report adds: The TCR beta cDNA came from 5'RACE template switching with UMIs. One of the eight sequenced donors was seronegative, whereas the other seven were HCMV-seropositive.

The chain combines TRBV12-3 or TRBV12-4 with TRBJ2-1; tentative D call: TRBD2 (5 bases). The source material was PBMCs from blood, sampled on the day of vaccination. The sequence was obtained from a man in his fifties who received an inactivated influenza vaccine. CDR3 amino acids: CASSFIGLHLGEQFF. For the CDR3, the DNA is TGTGCCAGCAGTTTCATCGGACTCCACCTGGGGGAGCAGTTCTTC.